These 7 T cell receptor beta chains were all obtained from the same sample, sequenced in a study of T cell responses to AZD1222 COVID-19 vaccine. The method was immunoSEQ multiplex PCR; TCRdb's version includes in-frame clones alone and lacks a portion of them. The sample has tens of thousands of clones, 75% to 90% seen once. This specimen was peripheral blood, taken on day 0 of AZD1222 vaccination. The receptors were sampled from an adult in good health.

CDR3 residues: CASSSLMGYNEQFF. The CDR3 DNA reads as TGTGCCAGCAGCTCCCTTATGGGATACAATGAGCAGTTCTTC. The V call is TRBV11-2, the J call TRBJ2-1, with no clear D. The V gene's germline CDR1 is SGHAT and CDR2 FQNNGV. This CDR3 is 14 amino acids long. V dropped 4 bases and J dropped 4 bases, with 11 bases sitting between them.

The V call is TRBV18, the J call TRBJ2-7; 8 bases are shared with TRBD1. CDR1 KGHSH and CDR2 LQKENI come from the germline V gene. J gave up 1 base and V 5 bases, and 10 bases lay outside the gene matches. The CDR3 runs to 16 residues. In nucleotides, the CDR3 is TGTGCCAGCTCATCGAATCCCGGGACAGGTTCCTACGAGCAGTACTTC. It specifies CASSSNPGTGSYEQYF.

This chain connects TRBV24-1 to TRBJ2-3; tentatively, D is TRBD1 (5 bases). There are 15 residues in the CDR3. Germline loops: CDR1 KGHDR, CDR2 SFDVKD. V lost 9 bases to trimming and J lost 0 bases, with 15 bases between them. CDR3 protein: CATSQGTVSTDTQYF. In nucleotides, the CDR3 is TGTGCCACCTCCCAGGGCACGGTTAGCACAGATACGCAGTATTTT.

The rearrangement links TRBV19 to TRBJ1-1; D not certain. Trimming took 6 bases from V and 0 from J, leaving 8 bases between them. This CDR3 spans 13 amino acids. Germline CDR1 LNHDA, CDR2 SQIVND (reference sequence). CDR3 DNA sequence: TGTGCCAGTAGGGGGTCTTTGAACACTGAAGCTTTCTTT. Encoded protein: CASRGSLNTEAFF.

The chain's CDR3 is CASRRSGRMTGELFF. The CDR3 region has the DNA TGTGCCAGTAGGCGTAGCGGGAGAATGACCGGGGAGCTGTTTTTT. The chain employs TRBV19 and TRBJ2-2, with 9 bases lining up with TRBD2. Per the germline V gene, CDR1 is LNHDA and CDR2 is SQIVND (reference sequence). J was trimmed by 5 bases and V by 6 bases; bases with no gene match: 7. This CDR3 contains 15 residues.

The CDR3 reads CASSQEGGYGTGELFF. The CDR3 DNA sequence: TGTGCCAGCAGCCAAGAGGGCGGGTACGGCACCGGGGAGCTGTTTTTT. This rearrangement joins TRBV3-1 (or the pseudogene TRBV3-2) to TRBJ2-2; D perhaps matches TRBD2 (5 bases). There are 16 residues in the CDR3. The germline gives CDR1 LGHDT, CDR2 YNNKEL (reference sequence). V lost 0 bases and J lost 4, with 12 bases in between.

The rearrangement uses TRBV29-1 and TRBJ2-2, with D unresolved. The CDR3 consists of 14 residues. V was clipped by 5 bases and J by 0 bases, with 10 bases between them. The germline gives CDR1 SQVTM, CDR2 ANQGSEA. This chain's CDR3 is CSVWTDANTGELFF. The CDR3 DNA is TGCAGCGTTTGGACGGACGCGAACACCGGGGAGCTGTTTTTT.